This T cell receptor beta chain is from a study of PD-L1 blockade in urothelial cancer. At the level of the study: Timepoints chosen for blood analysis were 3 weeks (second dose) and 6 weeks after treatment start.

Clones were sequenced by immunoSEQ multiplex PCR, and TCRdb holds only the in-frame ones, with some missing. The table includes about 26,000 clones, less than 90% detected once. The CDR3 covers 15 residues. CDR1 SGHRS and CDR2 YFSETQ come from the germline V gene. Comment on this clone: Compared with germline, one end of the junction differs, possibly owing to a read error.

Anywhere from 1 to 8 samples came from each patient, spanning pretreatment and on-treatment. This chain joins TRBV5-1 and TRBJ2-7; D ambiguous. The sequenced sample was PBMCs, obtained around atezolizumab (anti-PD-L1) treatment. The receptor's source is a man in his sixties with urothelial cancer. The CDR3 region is CASSPTTGTDYGQYF. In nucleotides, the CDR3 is TGCGCCAGCAGCCCGACCACCGGAACAGATTACGGGCAGTACTTC.